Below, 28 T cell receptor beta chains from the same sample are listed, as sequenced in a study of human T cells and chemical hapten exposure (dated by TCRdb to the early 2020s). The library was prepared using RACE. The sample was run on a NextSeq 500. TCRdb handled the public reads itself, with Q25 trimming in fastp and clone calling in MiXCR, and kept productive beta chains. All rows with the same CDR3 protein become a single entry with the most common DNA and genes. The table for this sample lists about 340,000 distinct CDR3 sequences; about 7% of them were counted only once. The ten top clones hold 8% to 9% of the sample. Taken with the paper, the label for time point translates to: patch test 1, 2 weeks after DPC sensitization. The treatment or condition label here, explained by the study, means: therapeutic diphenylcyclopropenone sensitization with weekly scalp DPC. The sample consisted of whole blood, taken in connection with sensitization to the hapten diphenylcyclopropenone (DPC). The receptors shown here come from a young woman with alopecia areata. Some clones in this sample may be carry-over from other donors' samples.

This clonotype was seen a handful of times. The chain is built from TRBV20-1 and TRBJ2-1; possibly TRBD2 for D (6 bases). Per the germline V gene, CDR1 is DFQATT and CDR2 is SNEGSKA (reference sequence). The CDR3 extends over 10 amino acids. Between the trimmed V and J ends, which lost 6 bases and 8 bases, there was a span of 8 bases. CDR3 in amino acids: CSAWDYEQFF. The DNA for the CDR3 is TGCAGTGCCTGGGACTATGAGCAGTTCTTC.

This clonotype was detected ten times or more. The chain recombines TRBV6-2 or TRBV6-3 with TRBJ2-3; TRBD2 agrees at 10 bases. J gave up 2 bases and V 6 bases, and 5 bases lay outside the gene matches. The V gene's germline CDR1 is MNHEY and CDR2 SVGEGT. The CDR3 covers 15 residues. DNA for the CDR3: TGTGCCAGCAGGGACGGACTAGCGGACACAGATACGCAGTATTTT. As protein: CASRDGLADTDTQYF.

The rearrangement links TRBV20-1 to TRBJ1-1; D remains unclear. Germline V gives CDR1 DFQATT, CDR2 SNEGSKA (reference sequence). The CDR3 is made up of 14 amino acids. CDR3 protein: CSLSTSSYYTEAFF. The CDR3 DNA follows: TGCAGCCTCTCAACTTCCTCCTATTACACTGAAGCTTTCTTT.

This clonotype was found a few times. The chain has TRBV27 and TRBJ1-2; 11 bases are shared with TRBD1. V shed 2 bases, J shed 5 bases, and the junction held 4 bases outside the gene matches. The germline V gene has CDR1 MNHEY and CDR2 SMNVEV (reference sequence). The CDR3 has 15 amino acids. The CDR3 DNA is TGTGCCAGCAGTTTAATCGGGACAGGGGGGTATGGCTACACCTTC. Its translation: CASSLIGTGGYGYTF.

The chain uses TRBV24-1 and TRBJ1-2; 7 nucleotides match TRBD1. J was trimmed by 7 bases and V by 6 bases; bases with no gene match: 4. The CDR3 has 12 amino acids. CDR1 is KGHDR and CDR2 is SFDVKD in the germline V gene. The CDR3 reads CATSPGGAGYTF. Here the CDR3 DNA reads TGTGCCACCAGTCCAGGGGGAGCTGGCTACACCTTC.

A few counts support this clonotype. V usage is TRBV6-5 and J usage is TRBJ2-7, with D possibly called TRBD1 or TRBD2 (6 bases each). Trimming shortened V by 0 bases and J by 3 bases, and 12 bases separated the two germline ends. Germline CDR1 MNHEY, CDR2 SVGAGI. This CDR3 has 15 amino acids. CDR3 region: CASSYSTGGNYEQYF. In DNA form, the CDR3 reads TGTGCCAGCAGTTACTCAACCGGGGGCAACTACGAGCAGTACTTC.

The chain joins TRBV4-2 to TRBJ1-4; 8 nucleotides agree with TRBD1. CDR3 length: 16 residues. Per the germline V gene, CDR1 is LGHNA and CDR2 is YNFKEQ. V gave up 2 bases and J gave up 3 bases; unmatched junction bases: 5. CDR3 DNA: TGTGCCAGCAGCCAACCCTACAGGGGGGCTAATGAAAAACTGTTTTTT. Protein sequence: CASSQPYRGANEKLFF.

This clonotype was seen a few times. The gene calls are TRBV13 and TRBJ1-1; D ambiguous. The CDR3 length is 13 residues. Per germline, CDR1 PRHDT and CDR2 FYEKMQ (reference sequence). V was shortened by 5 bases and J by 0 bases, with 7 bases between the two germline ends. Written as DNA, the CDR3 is TGTGCCAGCAGCCCCCACTTGAACACTGAAGCTTTCTTT. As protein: CASSPHLNTEAFF.

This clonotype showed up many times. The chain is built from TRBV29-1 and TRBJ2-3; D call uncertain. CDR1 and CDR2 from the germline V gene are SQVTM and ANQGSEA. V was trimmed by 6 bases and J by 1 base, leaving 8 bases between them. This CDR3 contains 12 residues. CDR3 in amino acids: CSVLRGTDTQYF. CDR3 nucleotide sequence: TGCAGCGTCTTAAGAGGCACAGATACGCAGTATTTT.

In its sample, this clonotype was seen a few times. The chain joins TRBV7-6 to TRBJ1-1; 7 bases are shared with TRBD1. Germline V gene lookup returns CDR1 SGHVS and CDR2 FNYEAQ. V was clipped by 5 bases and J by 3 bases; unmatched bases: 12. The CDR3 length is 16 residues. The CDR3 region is CASSLLQGSGDTEAFF. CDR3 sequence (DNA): TGTGCCAGCAGCCTTCTACAGGGGAGTGGTGACACTGAAGCTTTCTTT.

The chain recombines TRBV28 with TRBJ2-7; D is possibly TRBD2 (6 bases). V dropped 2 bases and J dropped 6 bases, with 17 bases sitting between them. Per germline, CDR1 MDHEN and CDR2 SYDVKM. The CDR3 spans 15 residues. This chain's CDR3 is CASSLGDSRAGEQYF. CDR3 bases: TGTGCCAGCAGTTTAGGGGACTCCCGGGCGGGCGAGCAGTACTTC.

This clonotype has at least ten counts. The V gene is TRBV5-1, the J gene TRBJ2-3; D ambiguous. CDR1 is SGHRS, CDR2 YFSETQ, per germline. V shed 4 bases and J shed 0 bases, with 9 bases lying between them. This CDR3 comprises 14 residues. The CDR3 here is CASSAGSSTDTQYF. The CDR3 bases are TGCGCCAGCAGCGCTGGATCAAGCACAGATACGCAGTATTTT.

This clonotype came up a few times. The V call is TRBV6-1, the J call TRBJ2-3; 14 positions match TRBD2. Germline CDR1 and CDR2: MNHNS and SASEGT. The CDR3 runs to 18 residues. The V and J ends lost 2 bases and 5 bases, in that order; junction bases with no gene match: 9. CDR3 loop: CASSEFGGLAGALDTQYF. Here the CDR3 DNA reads TGTGCCAGCAGTGAATTTGGGGGACTAGCGGGGGCCCTAGATACGCAGTATTTT.

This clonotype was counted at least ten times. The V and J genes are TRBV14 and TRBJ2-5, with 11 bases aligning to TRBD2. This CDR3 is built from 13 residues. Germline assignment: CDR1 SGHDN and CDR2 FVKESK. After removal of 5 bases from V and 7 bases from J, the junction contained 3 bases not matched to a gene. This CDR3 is CASSGTSGGTQYF. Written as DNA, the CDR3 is TGTGCCAGCAGCGGGACTAGCGGAGGGACCCAGTACTTC.

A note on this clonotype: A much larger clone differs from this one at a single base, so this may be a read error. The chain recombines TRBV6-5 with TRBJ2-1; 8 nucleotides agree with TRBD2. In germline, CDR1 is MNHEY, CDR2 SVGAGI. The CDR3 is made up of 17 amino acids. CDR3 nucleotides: TGTGCCATCAGTTACGGAAGTGGCTCGGGGGGGGCACGCCAGCAGTTCTTC. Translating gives CAISYGSGSGGARQQFF.

The chain's CDR3 is CASSLGTGTGPNQPQHF. The CDR3, as DNA: TGTGCCAGCAGCTTGGGTACCGGGACAGGGCCCAATCAGCCCCAGCATTTT. The V and J genes are TRBV7-2 and TRBJ1-5; 9 bases agree with TRBD1. The junction had 9 bases not matched to a gene; V was cut back by 3 bases and J by 3 bases. Germline V gives CDR1 SGHTA, CDR2 FQGNSA. The CDR3 has 17 residues.

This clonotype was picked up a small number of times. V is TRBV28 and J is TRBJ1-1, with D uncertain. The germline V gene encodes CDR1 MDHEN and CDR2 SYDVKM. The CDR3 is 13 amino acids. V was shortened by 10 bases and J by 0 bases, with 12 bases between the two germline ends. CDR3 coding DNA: TGTGCCACCCTGCGGGCATTGAACACTGAAGCTTTCTTT. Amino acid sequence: CATLRALNTEAFF.

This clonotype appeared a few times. The chain's CDR3 is CASRNIRVKNQPQHF. CDR3 DNA sequence: TGTGCCAGCCGGAACATTCGGGTGAAGAATCAGCCCCAGCATTTT. The rearrangement uses TRBV27 and TRBJ1-5; D gene uncertain. The germline gives CDR1 MNHEY, CDR2 SMNVEV (reference sequence). This CDR3 spans 15 amino acids. V lost 8 bases, J lost 4 bases, and 18 bases lay in between.

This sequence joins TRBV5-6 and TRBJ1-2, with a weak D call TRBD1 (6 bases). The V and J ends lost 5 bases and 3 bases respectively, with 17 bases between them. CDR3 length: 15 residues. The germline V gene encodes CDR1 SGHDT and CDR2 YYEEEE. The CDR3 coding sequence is TGTGCCAGCAGTCTGAGGGGGAATTGGGACTATGGCTACACCTTC. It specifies CASSLRGNWDYGYTF.

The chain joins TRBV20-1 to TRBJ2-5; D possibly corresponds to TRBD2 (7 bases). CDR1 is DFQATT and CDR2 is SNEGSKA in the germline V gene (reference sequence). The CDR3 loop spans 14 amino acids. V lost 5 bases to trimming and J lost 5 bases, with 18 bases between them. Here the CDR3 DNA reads TGCAGTGCTTACGTGGGGGGGCGTACCGAGACCCAGTACTTC. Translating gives CSAYVGGRTETQYF.

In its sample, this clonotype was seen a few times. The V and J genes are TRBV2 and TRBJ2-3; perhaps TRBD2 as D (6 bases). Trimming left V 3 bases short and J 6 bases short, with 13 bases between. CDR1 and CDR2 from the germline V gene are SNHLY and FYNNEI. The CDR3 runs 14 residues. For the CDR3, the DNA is TGTGCCAGCAGTGAGGGGCGGGGTGCTGATACGCAGTATTTT. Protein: CASSEGRGADTQYF.

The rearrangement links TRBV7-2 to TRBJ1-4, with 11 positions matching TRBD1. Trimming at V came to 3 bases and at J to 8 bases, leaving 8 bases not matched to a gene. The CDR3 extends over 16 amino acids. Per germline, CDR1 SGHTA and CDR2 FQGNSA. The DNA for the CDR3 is TGTGCCAGCAGCTTGGGACCGGGACAGGGGGGCGAAAAACTGTTTTTT. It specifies CASSLGPGQGGEKLFF.

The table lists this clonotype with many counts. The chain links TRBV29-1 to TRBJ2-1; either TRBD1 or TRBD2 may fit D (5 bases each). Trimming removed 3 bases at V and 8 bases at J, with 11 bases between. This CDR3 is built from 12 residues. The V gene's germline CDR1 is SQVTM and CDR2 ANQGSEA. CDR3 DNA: TGCAGCGTTGAGGGGACCTCGGATGAGCAGTTCTTC. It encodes CSVEGTSDEQFF.

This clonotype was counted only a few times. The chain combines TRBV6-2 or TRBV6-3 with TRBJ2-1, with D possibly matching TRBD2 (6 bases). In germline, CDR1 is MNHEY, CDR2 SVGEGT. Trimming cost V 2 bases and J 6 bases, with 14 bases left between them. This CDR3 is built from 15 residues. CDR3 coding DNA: TGTGCCAGCAGTTACGGAGGGGCCTCGATCAATGAGCAGTTCTTC. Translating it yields CASSYGGASINEQFF.

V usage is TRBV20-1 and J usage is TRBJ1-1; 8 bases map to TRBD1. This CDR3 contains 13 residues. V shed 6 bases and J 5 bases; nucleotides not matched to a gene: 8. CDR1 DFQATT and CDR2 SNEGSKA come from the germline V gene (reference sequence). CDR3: CSARTGLETEAFF. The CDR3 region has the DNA TGCAGTGCCCGGACAGGGCTGGAGACTGAAGCTTTCTTT.

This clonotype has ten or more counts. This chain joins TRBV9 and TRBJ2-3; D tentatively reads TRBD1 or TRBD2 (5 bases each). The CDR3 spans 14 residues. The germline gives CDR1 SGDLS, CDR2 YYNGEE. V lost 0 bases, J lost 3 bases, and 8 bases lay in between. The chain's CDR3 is CASSVVGDTDTQYF. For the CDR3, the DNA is TGTGCCAGCAGCGTAGTGGGGGATACAGATACGCAGTATTTT.

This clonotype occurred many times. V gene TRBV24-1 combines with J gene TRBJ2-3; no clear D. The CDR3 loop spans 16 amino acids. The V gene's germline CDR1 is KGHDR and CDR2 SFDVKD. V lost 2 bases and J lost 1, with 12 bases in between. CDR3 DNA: TGTGCCACCAGTGATTCCGGAAGGCCGGGCACAGATACGCAGTATTTT. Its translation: CATSDSGRPGTDTQYF.

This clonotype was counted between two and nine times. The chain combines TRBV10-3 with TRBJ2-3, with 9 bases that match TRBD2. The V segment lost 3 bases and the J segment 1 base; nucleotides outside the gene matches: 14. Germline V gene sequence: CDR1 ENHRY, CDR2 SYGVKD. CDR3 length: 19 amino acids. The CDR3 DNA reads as TGTGCCATCAGTGATGGATCGCGGGGGGGCTCTTTCCGCACAGATACGCAGTATTTT. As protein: CAISDGSRGGSFRTDTQYF.